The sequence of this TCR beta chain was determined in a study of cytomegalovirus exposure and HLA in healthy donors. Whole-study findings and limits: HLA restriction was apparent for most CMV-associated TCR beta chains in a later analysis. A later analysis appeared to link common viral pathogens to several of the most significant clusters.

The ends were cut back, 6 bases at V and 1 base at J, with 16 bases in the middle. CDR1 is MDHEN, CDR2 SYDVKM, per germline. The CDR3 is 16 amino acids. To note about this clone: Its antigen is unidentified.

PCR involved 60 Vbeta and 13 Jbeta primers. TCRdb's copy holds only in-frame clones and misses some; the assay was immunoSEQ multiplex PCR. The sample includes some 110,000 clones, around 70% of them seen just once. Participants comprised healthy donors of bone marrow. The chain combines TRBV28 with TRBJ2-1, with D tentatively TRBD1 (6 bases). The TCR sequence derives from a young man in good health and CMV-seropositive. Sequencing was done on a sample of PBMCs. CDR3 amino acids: CASSPQGGGSYNEQFF. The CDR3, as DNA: TGTGCCAGCAGCCCGCAAGGGGGTGGGTCCTACAATGAGCAGTTCTTC.